This entry lists 2 T cell receptor beta chains sequenced from one sample in a study of neoadjuvant nivolumab and ipilimumab in lung cancer. The protocol was immunoSEQ multiplex PCR, while the TCRdb copy is restricted to in-frame clones and leaves out a portion. The sample lists roughly 4,000 clones, roughly 90% occurring once. Sequenced material: adjacent normal lung tissue, taken after neoadjuvant nivolumab, alone or with ipilimumab, at or shortly before surgery. These receptors were obtained from an adult with non-small cell lung cancer.

The CDR3 here is CASRWAGVHEQYF. The CDR3 DNA sequence: TGTGCCAGCAGGTGGGCAGGGGTCCACGAGCAGTACTTC. V usage is TRBV7-2 and J usage is TRBJ2-7; D possibly corresponds to TRBD1 (6 bases). The CDR3 covers 13 residues. V was shortened by 6 bases and J by 5 bases, with 14 bases between the two germline ends. The germline CDR1 and CDR2 sequences are SGHTA and FQGNSA.

The chain recombines TRBV2 with TRBJ1-5; 12 bases fit TRBD1. V lost 4 bases, J lost 4 bases, and 5 bases stayed unmatched. Germline V gene lookup returns CDR1 SNHLY and CDR2 FYNNEI. The CDR3 is 16 residues long. The CDR3 DNA is TGTGCCAGCAGTGGTGGGACAGGGGGCGAAAATCAGCCCCAGCATTTT. This translates into CASSGGTGGENQPQHF.